The rows below give T cell receptor beta chains drawn from one sample of a study of patients and donors after allogeneic stem cell transplantation. TCRdb used MiXCR to reprocess the RT-PCR reads, holding one entry per CDR3 protein. In the table there are about 960,000 distinct CDR3 sequences, approximately 19% of which are singletons. The sequenced sample was blood, either unsorted or a sorted T cell fraction (not recorded which). These receptors came from a human donor who was either an allogeneic HSCT recipient or a stem cell or donor lymphocyte infusion donor (not recorded which). It is not recorded whose cells these are; they may come from a transplant donor. The CDR3 runs from the conserved cysteine through the conserved F or W. A D gene is named only where the DNA matches it firmly. Where a row states a size, it is once, few, many or the class of an expanded clone; other rows omit it.

j_gene: TRBJ2-2; v_gene: TRBV20-1; d_gene: -; abundance: few; CDR3nt: TGCAGTGCTAGAGATTTGTCGACTGACACTGAGACCGGGGAGCTGTTTTTT; CDR3aa: CSARDLSTDTETGELFF
j_gene: TRBJ2-7; v_gene: TRBV13; d_gene: -; abundance: -; CDR3nt: TGTGCCAGCAGCTTTACCCTAGCAGATATGTACGAGCAGTACTTC; CDR3aa: CASSFTLADMYEQYF
j_gene: TRBJ2-7; v_gene: TRBV27; d_gene: -; abundance: -; CDR3nt: TGTGCCAGCAGTTTCACAGGGTACGGGGACGAGCAGTACTTC; CDR3aa: CASSFTGYGDEQYF
j_gene: TRBJ2-1; v_gene: TRBV27; d_gene: TRBD2; abundance: few; CDR3nt: TGTGCCACCGCAAGCGGGGACTACAATGAGCAGTTCTTC; CDR3aa: CATASGDYNEQFF
j_gene: TRBJ2-1; v_gene: TRBV2; d_gene: TRBD1; abundance: few; CDR3nt: TGTGCCAGCAGTGAACTACCCCAACAGGGGGGTGAGCAGTTCTTC; CDR3aa: CASSELPQQGGEQFF
j_gene: TRBJ2-5; v_gene: TRBV13; d_gene: -; abundance: few; CDR3nt: TGTGCCAGCAGCTTATTCCGGACATTTCAAGAGACCCAGTACTTC; CDR3aa: CASSLFRTFQETQYF
j_gene: TRBJ1-5; v_gene: TRBV5-1; d_gene: TRBD1; abundance: -; CDR3nt: TGCGCCAGCAGCTCCGGACAGGGGAACAATCAGCCCCAGCATTTT; CDR3aa: CASSSGQGNNQPQHF
j_gene: TRBJ1-2; v_gene: TRBV30; d_gene: TRBD1; abundance: few; CDR3nt: TGTGCCTGGAGGGGGGACAGGAGATACTATGGCTACACCTTC; CDR3aa: CAWRGDRRYYGYTF
j_gene: TRBJ2-7; v_gene: TRBV27; d_gene: -; abundance: -; CDR3nt: TGTGCCAGTGCGATACTTGGGGTCTCCTACGAGCAGTACTTC; CDR3aa: CASAILGVSYEQYF
j_gene: TRBJ1-5; v_gene: TRBV24-1; d_gene: -; abundance: few; CDR3nt: TGTGCCACCAGTGATGGGGGGAAAGGTCAGCCCCAGCATTTT; CDR3aa: CATSDGGKGQPQHF
j_gene: TRBJ1-1; v_gene: TRBV6-5; d_gene: TRBD1; abundance: few; CDR3nt: TGTGCCAGCAGTTACTCGGGGGGACAGGGGAACACTGAAGCTTTCTTT; CDR3aa: CASSYSGGQGNTEAFF
j_gene: TRBJ2-1; v_gene: TRBV7-2; d_gene: TRBD2; abundance: few; CDR3nt: TGTGCCAGCAGCTCCATTCTAGCGGGAGGTCTCAATGAGCAGTTCTTC; CDR3aa: CASSSILAGGLNEQFF
j_gene: TRBJ2-3; v_gene: TRBV10-3; d_gene: -; abundance: -; CDR3nt: TGTGCCATCAGTGAATCGGGCCCCCTCGATACGCAGTATTTT; CDR3aa: CAISESGPLDTQYF
j_gene: TRBJ2-7; v_gene: TRBV6-2/TRBV6-3; d_gene: TRBD1; abundance: -; CDR3nt: TGTGCCAGCAGCGATACAGGGGGCTTCTACGAGCAGTACTTC; CDR3aa: CASSDTGGFYEQYF
j_gene: TRBJ2-1; v_gene: TRBV2; d_gene: TRBD2; abundance: few; CDR3nt: TGTGCCAGCCGAGCGGGAGGTCCCTACAATGAGCAGTTCTTC; CDR3aa: CASRAGGPYNEQFF
j_gene: TRBJ1-1; v_gene: TRBV5-6; d_gene: -; abundance: -; CDR3nt: TGTGCCAGCAGCTTGGCCGCGGCGGGGATGGCTGAAGCTTTCTTT; CDR3aa: CASSLAAAGMAEAFF
j_gene: TRBJ2-3; v_gene: TRBV10-3; d_gene: -; abundance: many; CDR3nt: TGTGCCATCGGTATTTCAGGGGCGAATACGCAGTATTTT; CDR3aa: CAIGISGANTQYF